One sample yielded the 12 T cell receptor beta chains listed below, sequenced in a study of Ad26.COV2.S vaccination and SARS-CoV-2 variants. Libraries were prepared by immunoSEQ multiplex PCR; TCRdb keeps only in-frame clonotypes and omits some of them. The sample holds over 300,000 clones, 80% to 90% seen once. Treatment meaning: around 19 received Ad26.COV2.S at low or high dose, single or two shots; about 5 received placebo; per-sample allocation not given. The samples were gathered on day 63 after the first injection of vaccine or placebo. The material sequenced was peripheral blood, taken in a trial of Ad26.COV2.S vaccine versus placebo. The receptor source for this set is a person between 18 and 65 years old who received the Ad26.COV2.S COVID-19 vaccine or a placebo.

The gene calls are TRBV25-1 and TRBJ2-7; D possibly corresponds to TRBD1 (6 bases). In germline, CDR1 is MGHDK, CDR2 SYGVNS. This CDR3 has 15 residues. Trimming left V 3 bases short and J 2 bases short, with 14 bases between. The CDR3 sequence: CASSDSGRGTYEQYF. CDR3 nucleotides: TGTGCCAGCAGTGATTCGGGCAGGGGTACCTACGAGCAGTACTTC.

The J gene is TRBJ2-7, the V gene TRBV11-2; D is possibly TRBD2 (7 bases). The CDR3 has 15 amino acids. Trimming stripped 5 bases from V and 3 bases from J, with 17 bases between. Germline lookup yields CDR1 SGHAT and CDR2 FQNNGV. The DNA of the CDR3 is TGTGCCAGCAGCCTGGGGGCGGGGGAAGACTACGAGCAGTACTTC. Translating it yields CASSLGAGEDYEQYF.

The CDR3 region is CASLPRWGTDIAKNIQYF. The CDR3 coding sequence is TGTGCCAGTCTACCGCGGTGGGGGACAGATATAGCCAAAAACATTCAGTACTTC. The chain uses TRBV19 and TRBJ2-4; 7 positions agree with TRBD1. Germline CDR1 is LNHDA and CDR2 is SQIVND (reference sequence). The CDR3 runs 18 residues. With 8 bases clipped from V and 0 bases from J, the junction kept 16 bases outside the gene matches.

The chain uses TRBV5-4 and TRBJ1-1; 7 bases are shared with TRBD1. V lost 9 bases to trimming and J lost 1 base; unmatched junction nucleotides: 6. The CDR3 runs to 13 residues. In germline, CDR1 is SGHNT, CDR2 YYREEE (reference sequence). CDR3 region: CATTGAPNTEAFF. The CDR3 bases are TGTGCCACTACAGGGGCTCCGAACACTGAAGCTTTCTTT.

The V gene is TRBV6-5, the J gene TRBJ2-7; 9 bases match TRBD2. The CDR3 runs 15 residues. CDR1 is MNHEY, CDR2 SVGAGI, per germline. The J segment lost 6 bases and the V segment lost 0 bases, leaving 6 bases of the junction unmatched. CDR3 protein: CASSYSAGGPGEQYF. As DNA, the CDR3 is TGTGCCAGCAGTTACTCCGCGGGAGGGCCGGGCGAGCAGTACTTC.

V gene TRBV18 combines with J gene TRBJ2-7; D uncertain. The CDR3 sequence is 13 residues long. V lost 6 bases and J lost 3, with 12 bases in between. The V gene's germline CDR1 is KGHSH and CDR2 LQKENI. The DNA of the CDR3 is TGTGCCAGCTCGCAAGGAGAGCACTACGAGCAGTACTTC. Protein: CASSQGEHYEQYF.

The chain joins TRBV7-8 to TRBJ1-2, with TRBD1 identical over 7 bases. This CDR3 is 15 amino acids long. The germline V gene has CDR1 SGHVS and CDR2 FQNEAQ. The trim removed 5 bases at V and 0 bases at J, leaving 6 bases unmatched. The CDR3 loop reads CASSHGTVANYGYTF. The DNA for the CDR3 is TGTGCCAGCAGCCACGGGACAGTAGCTAACTATGGCTACACCTTC. The entire variable domain, with the rest obtained from reference TRBV7-8 and TRBJ1-2, is as follows: GAGVSQSPRYKVAKRGQDVALRCDPISGHVSLFWYQQALGQGPEFLTYFQNEAQLDKSGLPSDRFFAERPEGSVSTLKIQRTQQEDSAVYLCASSHGTVANYGYTFGSGTRLTVV.

V gene TRBV4-2 combines with J gene TRBJ1-4; D is perhaps TRBD1 (6 bases). CDR1 is LGHNA and CDR2 is YNFKEQ in the germline V gene. Between the trimmed V and J ends, which lost 3 bases and 3 bases, there was a span of 8 bases. This CDR3 comprises 14 residues. The CDR3 coding sequence is TGTGCCAGCAGCCATGAGGGGGCTAATGAAAAACTGTTTTTT. Amino acids: CASSHEGANEKLFF.

The CDR3 sequence: CASSSGLAGGGEQFF. CDR3 DNA: TGTGCCAGCAGCTCCGGACTAGCGGGGGGAGGTGAGCAGTTCTTC. J is TRBJ2-1 and V is TRBV7-3, with 14 bases that match TRBD2. CDR1 and CDR2 (germline): SGHTA, FQGTGA. This CDR3 has 15 residues. V was pared by 4 bases and J by 9 bases, with 5 bases of the junction left unmatched.

In nucleotides, the CDR3 is TGTGCCAGTAGCCCCCGGGGCGGCCCCTACGAGCAGTACTTC. It yields the protein CASSPRGGPYEQYF. V is TRBV19 and J is TRBJ2-7; D may match TRBD1 or TRBD2 (5 bases each). The germline V gene encodes CDR1 LNHDA and CDR2 SQIVND (reference sequence). Between the trimmed V and J ends, which lost 6 bases and 2 bases, there was a span of 14 bases. This CDR3 spans 14 amino acids. The entire variable domain, with the rest obtained from reference TRBV19 and TRBJ2-7, is as follows: DGGITQSPKYLFRKEGQNVTLSCEQNLNHDAMYWYRQDPGQGLRLIYYSQIVNDFQKGDIAEGYSVSREKKESFPLTVTSAQKNPTAFYLCASSPRGGPYEQYFGPGTRLTVT.

The chain couples TRBV18 to TRBJ2-3; 7 positions match TRBD2. Losses at the gene ends were 3 bases for V and 4 bases for J; bases not matched to a gene: 7. Germline CDR1 and CDR2: KGHSH and LQKENI. The CDR3 covers 15 residues. CDR3: CASSPSGAKSDTQYF. The CDR3 DNA sequence: TGTGCCAGCTCACCGAGCGGGGCGAAATCAGATACGCAGTATTTT.

This clone was seen more than once but under ten times. This chain links TRBV28 with TRBJ1-6, with D possibly being TRBD1 (6 bases). Germline V gives CDR1 MDHEN, CDR2 SYDVKM. The CDR3 loop spans 17 amino acids. V was clipped by 7 bases and J by 5 bases, with 21 bases between them. In DNA, the CDR3 is TGTGCCAGCACCCATACTACAGGGTTGGGAGATAATTCACCCCTCCACTTT. Its protein is CASTHTTGLGDNSPLHF.